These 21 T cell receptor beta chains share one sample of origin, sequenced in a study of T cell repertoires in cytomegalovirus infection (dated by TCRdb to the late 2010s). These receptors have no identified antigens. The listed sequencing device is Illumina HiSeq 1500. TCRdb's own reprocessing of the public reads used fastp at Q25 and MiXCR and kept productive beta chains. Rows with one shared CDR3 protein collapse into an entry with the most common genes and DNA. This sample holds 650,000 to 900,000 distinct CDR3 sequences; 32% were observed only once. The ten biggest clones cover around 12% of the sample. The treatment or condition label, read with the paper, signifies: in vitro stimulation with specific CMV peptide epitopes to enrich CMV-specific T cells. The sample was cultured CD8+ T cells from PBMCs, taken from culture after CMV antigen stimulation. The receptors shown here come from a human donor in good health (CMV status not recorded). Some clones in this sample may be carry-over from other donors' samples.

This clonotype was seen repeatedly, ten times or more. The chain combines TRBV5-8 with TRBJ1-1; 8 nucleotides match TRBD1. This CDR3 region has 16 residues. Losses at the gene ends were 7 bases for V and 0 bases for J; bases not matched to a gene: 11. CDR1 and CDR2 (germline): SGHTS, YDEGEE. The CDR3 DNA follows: TGTGCCAGCCAGACAGGGGAGTTCTCCATGAACACTGAAGCTTTCTTT. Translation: CASQTGEFSMNTEAFF.

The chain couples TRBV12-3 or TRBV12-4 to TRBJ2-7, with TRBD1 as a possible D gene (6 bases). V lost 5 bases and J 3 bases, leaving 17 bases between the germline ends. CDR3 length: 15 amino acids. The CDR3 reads CASSDPSGHDYEQYF. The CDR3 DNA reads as TGTGCCAGCAGTGACCCCTCGGGACACGACTACGAGCAGTACTTC.

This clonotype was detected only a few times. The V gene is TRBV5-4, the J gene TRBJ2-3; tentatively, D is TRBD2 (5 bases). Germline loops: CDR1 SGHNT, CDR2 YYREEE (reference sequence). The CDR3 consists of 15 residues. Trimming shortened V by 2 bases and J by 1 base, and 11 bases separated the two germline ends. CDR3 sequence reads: CASSFWTGGTDTQYF. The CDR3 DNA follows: TGTGCCAGCAGCTTCTGGACTGGCGGCACAGATACGCAGTATTTT.

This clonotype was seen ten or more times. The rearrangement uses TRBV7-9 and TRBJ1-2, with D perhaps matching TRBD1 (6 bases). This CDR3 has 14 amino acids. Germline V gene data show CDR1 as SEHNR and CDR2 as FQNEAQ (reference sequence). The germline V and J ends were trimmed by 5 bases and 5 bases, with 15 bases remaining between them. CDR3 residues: CASSGNREGYGYTF. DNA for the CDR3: TGTGCCAGCAGCGGAAACAGGGAAGGGTATGGCTACACCTTC.

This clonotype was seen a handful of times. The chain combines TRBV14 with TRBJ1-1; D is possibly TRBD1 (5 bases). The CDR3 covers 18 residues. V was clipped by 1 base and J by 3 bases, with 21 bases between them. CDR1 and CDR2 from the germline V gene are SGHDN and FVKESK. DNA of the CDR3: TGTGCCAGCAGCCAAGGATTCGGTCCTAGGGGCCCTTACACTGAAGCTTTCTTT. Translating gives CASSQGFGPRGPYTEAFF.

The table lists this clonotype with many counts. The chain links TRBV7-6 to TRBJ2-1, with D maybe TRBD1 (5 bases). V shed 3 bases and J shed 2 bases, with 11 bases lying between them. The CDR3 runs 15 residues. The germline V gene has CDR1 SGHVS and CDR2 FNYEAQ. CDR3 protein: CASSFQGVPYNEQFF. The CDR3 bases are TGTGCCAGCAGCTTCCAAGGGGTTCCCTACAATGAGCAGTTCTTC.

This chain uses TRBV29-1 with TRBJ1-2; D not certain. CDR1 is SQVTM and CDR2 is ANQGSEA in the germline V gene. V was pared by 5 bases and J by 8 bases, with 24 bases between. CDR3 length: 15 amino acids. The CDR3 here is CSVFLSDVHMSGYTF. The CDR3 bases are TGCAGCGTTTTTCTCTCCGACGTACATATGAGCGGCTACACCTTC.

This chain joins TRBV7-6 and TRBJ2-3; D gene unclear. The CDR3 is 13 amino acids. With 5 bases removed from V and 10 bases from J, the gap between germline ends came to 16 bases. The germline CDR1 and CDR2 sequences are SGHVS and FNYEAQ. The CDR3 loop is CASSPTGPGPQYF. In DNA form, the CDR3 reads TGTGCCAGCAGCCCTACTGGGCCCGGTCCGCAGTATTTT.

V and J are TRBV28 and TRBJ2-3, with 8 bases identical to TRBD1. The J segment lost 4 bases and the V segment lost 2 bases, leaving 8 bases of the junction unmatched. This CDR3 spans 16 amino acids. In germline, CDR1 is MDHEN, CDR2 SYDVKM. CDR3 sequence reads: CASSLKQGGFADTQYF. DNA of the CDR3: TGTGCCAGCAGTTTAAAACAGGGGGGTTTCGCAGATACGCAGTATTTT.

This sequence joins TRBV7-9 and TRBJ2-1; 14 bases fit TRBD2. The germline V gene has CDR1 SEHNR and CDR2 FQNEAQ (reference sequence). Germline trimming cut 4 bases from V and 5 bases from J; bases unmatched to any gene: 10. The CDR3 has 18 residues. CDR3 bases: TGTGCCAGCAGCTCCCCCGGACTAGCGGGGGGCGCAGACAATGAGCAGTTCTTC. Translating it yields CASSSPGLAGGADNEQFF.

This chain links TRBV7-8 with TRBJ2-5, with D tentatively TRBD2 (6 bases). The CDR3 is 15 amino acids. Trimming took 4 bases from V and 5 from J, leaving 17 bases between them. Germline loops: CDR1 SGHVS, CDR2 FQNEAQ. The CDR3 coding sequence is TGTGCCAGCAGCTCAGGGATCGGGGGTGTCGAGACCCAGTACTTC. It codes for CASSSGIGGVETQYF.

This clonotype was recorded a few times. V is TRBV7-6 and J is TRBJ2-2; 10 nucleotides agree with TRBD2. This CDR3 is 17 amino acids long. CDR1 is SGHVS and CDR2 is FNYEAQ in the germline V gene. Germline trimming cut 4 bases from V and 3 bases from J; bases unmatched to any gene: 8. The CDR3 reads CASSSMASGRYTGELFF. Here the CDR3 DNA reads TGTGCCAGCAGCTCTATGGCTAGCGGGAGATACACCGGGGAGCTGTTTTTT.

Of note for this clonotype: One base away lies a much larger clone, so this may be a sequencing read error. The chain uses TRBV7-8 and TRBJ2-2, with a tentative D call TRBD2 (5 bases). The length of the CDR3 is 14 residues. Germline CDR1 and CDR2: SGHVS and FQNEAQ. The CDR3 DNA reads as TGTGCCAGCAGCTTAGCGGCGAGCACCGGGGAGCTGCTTTTT. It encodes CASSLAASTGELLF.

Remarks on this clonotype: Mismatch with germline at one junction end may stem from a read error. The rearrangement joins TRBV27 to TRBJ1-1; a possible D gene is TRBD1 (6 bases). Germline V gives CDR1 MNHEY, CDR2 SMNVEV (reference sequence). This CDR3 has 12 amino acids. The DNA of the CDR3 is TGTGCCAACAGTTGGGGAGGGACAGAAGCTTTCTTT. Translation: CANSWGGTEAFF.

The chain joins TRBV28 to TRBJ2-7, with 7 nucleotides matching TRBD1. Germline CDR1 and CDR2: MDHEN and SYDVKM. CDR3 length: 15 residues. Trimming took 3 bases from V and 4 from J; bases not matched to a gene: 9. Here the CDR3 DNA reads TGTGCCAGCAGTTTTGCAGACAGGGCCGGGTACGAGCAGTACGTC. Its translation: CASSFADRAGYEQYV.

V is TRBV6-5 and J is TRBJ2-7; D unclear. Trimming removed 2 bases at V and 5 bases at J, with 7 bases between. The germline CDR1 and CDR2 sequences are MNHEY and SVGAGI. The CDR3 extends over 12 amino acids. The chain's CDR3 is CASSYNLDEQYV. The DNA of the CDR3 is TGTGCCAGCAGTTACAATCTTGACGAGCAGTACGTC.

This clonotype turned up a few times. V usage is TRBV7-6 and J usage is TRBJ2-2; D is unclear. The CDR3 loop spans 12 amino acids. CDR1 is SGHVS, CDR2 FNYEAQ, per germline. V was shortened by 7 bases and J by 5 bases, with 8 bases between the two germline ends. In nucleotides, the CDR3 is TGTGCCAGCACCAGAATAACCGGGGAGCTGTTTTTT. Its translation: CASTRITGELFF. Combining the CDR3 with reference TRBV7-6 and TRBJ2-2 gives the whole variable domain GAGVSQSPRYKVTKRGQDVALRCDPISGHVSLYWYRQALGQGPEFLTYFNYEAQQDKSGLPNDRFSAERPEGSISTLTIQRTEQRDSAMYRCASTRITGELFFGEGSRLTVL.

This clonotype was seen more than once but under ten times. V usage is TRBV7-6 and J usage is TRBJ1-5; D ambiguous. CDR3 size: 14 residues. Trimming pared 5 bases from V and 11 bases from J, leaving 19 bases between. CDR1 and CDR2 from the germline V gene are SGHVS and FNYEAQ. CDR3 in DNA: TGTGCCAGCAGCCCCCGGCCGGACGGACTGGCCCAGCATTTT. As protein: CASSPRPDGLAQHF.

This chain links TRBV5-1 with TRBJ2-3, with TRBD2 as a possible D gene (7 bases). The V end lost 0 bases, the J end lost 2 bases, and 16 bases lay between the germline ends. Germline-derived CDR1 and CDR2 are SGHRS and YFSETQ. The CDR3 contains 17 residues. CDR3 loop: CASSLAEGGGPTDTQYF. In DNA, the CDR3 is TGCGCCAGCAGCTTGGCCGAGGGCGGGGGCCCCACAGATACGCAGTATTTT.

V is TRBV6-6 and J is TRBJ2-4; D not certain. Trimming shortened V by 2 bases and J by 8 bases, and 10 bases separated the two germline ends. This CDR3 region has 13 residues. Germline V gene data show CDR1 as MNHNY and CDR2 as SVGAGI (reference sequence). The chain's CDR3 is CASSYASKHIQYF. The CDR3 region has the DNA TGTGCCAGCAGTTACGCCTCTAAGCACATTCAGTACTTC.

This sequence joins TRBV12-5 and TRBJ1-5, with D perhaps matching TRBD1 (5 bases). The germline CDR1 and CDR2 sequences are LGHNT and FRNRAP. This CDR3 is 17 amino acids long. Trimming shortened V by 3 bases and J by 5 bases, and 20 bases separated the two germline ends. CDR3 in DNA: TGTGCTAGTGGTTTTCGCCTTGGCAGGGTGGAGGATCAGCCCCAGCATTTT. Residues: CASGFRLGRVEDQPQHF.